The 23 T cell receptor beta chains below were found in one sample sequenced in a study of T-cell reconstitution after alpha-beta-depleted transplantation in children. Preparation of the TCRbeta library involved a method that used unique molecular identifiers. One entry per CDR3 protein results from TCRdb running MiXCR on the PCR reads. The table lists roughly 670,000 distinct CDR3 sequences, roughly 14% of them singletons. The material sequenced was PBMCs, taken before TCRalphabeta/CD19-depleted stem cell transplant. All receptors come from a girl aged 2 to 9 with congenital amegakaryocytic thrombocytopenia, due to receive a stem cell transplant.

This clonotype appeared a few times. The V and J genes are TRBV5-5 and TRBJ2-7; 7 bases align to TRBD1. This CDR3 comprises 16 residues. The J segment lost 3 bases and the V segment lost 0 bases, leaving 9 bases of the junction unmatched. Germline V CDR1 and CDR2: SGHKS, YYEKEE (reference sequence). The CDR3 loop is CASSLAVGTAVYEQYF. CDR3 bases: TGTGCCAGCAGCTTGGCCGTTGGGACAGCAGTCTACGAGCAGTACTTC.

Many counts were recorded for this clonotype. The rearrangement joins TRBV29-1 to TRBJ2-1; 10 bases are shared with TRBD2. The CDR3 is made up of 14 amino acids. V dropped 8 bases and J dropped 8; count of bases not matched to a gene: 12. Per the germline V gene, CDR1 is SQVTM and CDR2 is ANQGSEA. The CDR3 here is CSSYRVAGGDEQFF. The CDR3 bases are TGCAGCTCTTACAGAGTAGCGGGAGGTGATGAGCAGTTCTTC.

Concerning this clonotype: A much larger clone differs from this one at a single base, so this may be a read error. The chain is built from TRBV27 and TRBJ1-1; no clear D gene. Trimming removed 5 bases at V and 5 bases at J, with 30 bases between. CDR1 and CDR2 from the germline V gene are MNHEY and SMNVEV (reference sequence). The length of the CDR3 is 19 residues. CDR3 coding DNA: TGTGCCAGCAGTCCGAGACCCTTTATTTTGTCGTACTTCGGGACTGAAGCTTTCTTT. As protein: CASSPRPFILSYFGTEAFF.

The chain employs TRBV5-1 and TRBJ2-2; either TRBD1 or TRBD2 may supply D (5 bases each). CDR3 length: 14 amino acids. The V end lost 10 bases, the J end lost 3 bases, and 16 bases lay between the germline ends. CDR1 is SGHRS, CDR2 YFSETQ, per germline. The CDR3, as DNA: TGCGCCGGCAAAAGGGGAGAATACACCGGGGAGCTGTTTTTT. This gives the protein CAGKRGEYTGELFF.

This clonotype came up many times. V and J are TRBV12-3 or TRBV12-4 and TRBJ2-2; weak D call: TRBD2 (5 bases). The V gene lost 3 bases and the J gene lost 3 bases, with 14 bases spanning the gap. CDR3 length: 16 residues. The CDR3 sequence is CASSFSGIVDTGELFF. CDR3 nucleotide sequence: TGTGCCAGCAGTTTTTCGGGGATCGTCGACACCGGGGAGCTGTTTTTT.

This clonotype was seen only a few times. The V gene is TRBV20-1, the J gene TRBJ2-5; 10 nucleotides line up with TRBD2. The CDR3 covers 14 residues. Germline V gene lookup returns CDR1 DFQATT and CDR2 SNEGSKA (reference sequence). Losses at the gene ends were 2 bases for V and 4 bases for J; bases not matched to a gene: 4. CDR3 bases: TGCAGTGCTAGACGAGCGGGAGGGCCAGAGACCCAGTACTTC. It is translated as CSARRAGGPETQYF.

At least ten counts were recorded for this clonotype. V gene TRBV12-3 or TRBV12-4 combines with J gene TRBJ1-5, with unresolved D. The germline V and J ends were trimmed by 2 bases and 3 bases, with 5 bases remaining between them. The CDR3 is made up of 13 amino acids. The DNA for the CDR3 is TGTGCCAGCAGTTTACGTCCCAATCAGCCCCAGCATTTT. The encoded protein is CASSLRPNQPQHF.

The chain combines TRBV7-2 with TRBJ2-3; D is perhaps TRBD1 or TRBD2 (6 bases each). The CDR3 is 14 amino acids. Between the trimmed V and J ends, which lost 8 bases and 2 bases, there was a span of 14 bases. Germline V gene data show CDR1 as SGHTA and CDR2 as FQGNSA. The CDR3 here is CASLRGQTTDTQYF. CDR3 nucleotides: TGTGCCAGCCTACGGGGGCAGACCACAGATACGCAGTATTTT.

This clonotype was seen ten or more times. The chain combines TRBV5-1 with TRBJ2-1; TRBD1 might be the D (6 bases). Germline-derived CDR1 and CDR2 are SGHRS and YFSETQ. The CDR3 spans 15 residues. V lost 3 bases and J 7 bases, leaving 17 bases between the germline ends. The CDR3 DNA sequence: TGCGCCAGCAGCTGGGGGCTTGCGGGTTGGAATGAGCAGTTCTTC. As protein: CASSWGLAGWNEQFF.

This clonotype was recorded many times. The chain employs TRBV27 and TRBJ2-1; 10 nucleotides align to TRBD2. The germline V gene has CDR1 MNHEY and CDR2 SMNVEV (reference sequence). This CDR3 is 15 amino acids long. The V segment lost 1 base and the J segment 6 bases; nucleotides outside the gene matches: 3. CDR3 coding DNA: TGTGCCAGCAGTTTATTGGCTAGCGGGAGCAATGAGCAGTTCTTC. Protein product: CASSLLASGSNEQFF.

As to this clonotype: A single base separates this from a much larger clone, so it may be a read error. The J gene is TRBJ2-3, the V gene TRBV25-1; 8 positions agree with TRBD2. The germline gives CDR1 MGHDK, CDR2 SYGVNS. The CDR3 sequence is 18 residues long. The CDR3 here is CASGELTGAGSGGDTQYF. The CDR3 nucleotides read TGTGCCAGCGGTGAATTAACAGGAGCGGGATCGGGGGGGGATACGCAGTATTTT.

The chain employs TRBV5-1 and TRBJ1-1; no firm D call. The length of the CDR3 is 12 residues. Germline loops: CDR1 SGHRS, CDR2 YFSETQ. Deletions cut 6 bases from V and 7 bases from J, with 13 bases between. DNA of the CDR3: TGCGCCAGCACCGGAACGGGAGTTGAAGCTTTCTTT. Translation: CASTGTGVEAFF. The whole variable domain, filled in from reference TRBV5-1 and TRBJ1-1, reads KAGVTQTPRYLIKTRGQQVTLSCSPISGHRSVSWYQQTPGQGLQFLFEYFSETQRNKGNFPGRFSGRQFSNSRSEMNVSTLELGDSALYLCASTGTGVEAFFGQGTRLTVV.

This chain joins TRBV9 and TRBJ2-7; D is ambiguous. Germline values: CDR1 SGDLS, CDR2 YYNGEE. The CDR3 totals 13 residues. Trimming stripped 3 bases from V and 0 bases from J, with 7 bases between. The CDR3 loop reads CASSGMSSYEQYF. CDR3 DNA sequence: TGTGCCAGCAGCGGAATGAGCTCCTACGAGCAGTACTTC. Looking up the rest from reference TRBV9 and TRBJ2-7 gives the full variable domain: DSGVTQTPKHLITATGQRVTLRCSPRSGDLSVYWYQQSLDQGLQFLIQYYNGEERAKGNILERFSAQQFPDLHSELNLSSLELGDSALYFCASSGMSSYEQYFGPGTRLTVT.

Of note for this clonotype: The junction shows a germline mismatch at one end, possibly a read error. V and J are TRBV20-1 and TRBJ2-7, with 16 bases that match TRBD2. The CDR3 is 16 amino acids. Per germline, CDR1 DFQATT and CDR2 SNEGSKA (reference sequence). DNA of the CDR3: TGCAGTGCTACCGGGACTAGCGGGAGGGCCGGTTACGAGCAGCACTTC. It yields the protein CSATGTSGRAGYEQHF.

This clonotype was seen at least ten times. The chain has TRBV5-1 and TRBJ1-3; D is unclear. Between the trimmed V and J ends, which lost 3 bases and 2 bases, there was a span of 15 bases. Per the germline V gene, CDR1 is SGHRS and CDR2 is YFSETQ. This CDR3 is built from 16 residues. CDR3 DNA sequence: TGCGCCAGCAGCTCAGGTCGCGGAGCGGCTGGAAACACCATATATTTT. This encodes CASSSGRGAAGNTIYF.

This clonotype appeared a few times. This chain connects TRBV20-1 to TRBJ1-1; 9 nucleotides align to TRBD1. Trimming removed 5 bases from V and 1 base from J; junction bases left unmatched: 5. Germline lookup yields CDR1 DFQATT and CDR2 SNEGSKA (reference sequence). The CDR3 extends over 14 amino acids. The CDR3: CSAGQQGANTEAFF. For the CDR3, the DNA is TGCAGTGCTGGGCAACAGGGGGCGAACACTGAAGCTTTCTTT.

This clonotype showed up many times. V gene TRBV5-1 combines with J gene TRBJ2-2, with D possibly TRBD2 on 6 matching bases. The V end was cut by 4 bases, the J end by 6 bases, with 10 bases between. The length of the CDR3 is 13 residues. Germline CDR1 reads SGHRS; CDR2 reads YFSETQ. CDR3 sequence (DNA): TGCGCCAGCAGCGCCTCGGGGGCCGGGGAGCTGTTTTTT. It translates to CASSASGAGELFF.

This chain links TRBV12-3 or TRBV12-4 with TRBJ1-6; tentative D call: TRBD1 (6 bases). Trimming stripped 5 bases from V and 5 bases from J, with 13 bases between. CDR3 size: 15 residues. The CDR3 spells CASSQLTGHNSPLHF. Written as DNA, the CDR3 is TGTGCCAGCAGTCAATTAACAGGGCATAATTCACCCCTCCACTTT.

This clonotype was recorded at least ten times. V is TRBV10-3 and J is TRBJ2-5; 7 nucleotides line up with TRBD1. Trimming cost V 4 bases and J 2 bases; bases outside gene matches: 4. Germline-derived CDR1 and CDR2 are ENHRY and SYGVKD. There are 14 residues in the CDR3. The chain's CDR3 is CAISVRGQQETQYF. The CDR3, as DNA: TGTGCCATCAGTGTTAGGGGACAGCAAGAGACCCAGTACTTC.

The gene calls are TRBV7-9 and TRBJ2-1; 7 bases are shared with TRBD2. Germline V gives CDR1 SEHNR, CDR2 FQNEAQ (reference sequence). The V and J ends lost 5 bases and 0 bases, in that order; junction bases with no gene match: 4. The CDR3 is 15 residues long. CDR3 bases: TGTGCCAGCAGCCCCCGGGGGGTCTCCTACAATGAGCAGTTCTTC. Protein product: CASSPRGVSYNEQFF. The full variable domain, completed using reference TRBV7-9 and TRBJ2-1, is DTGVSQNPRHKITKRGQNVTFRCDPISEHNRLYWYRQTLGQGPEFLTYFQNEAQLEKSRLLSDRFSAERPKGSFSTLEIQRTEQGDSAMYLCASSPRGVSYNEQFFGPGTRLTVL.

The genes are TRBV19 and TRBJ2-1, with D possibly TRBD2 on 6 matching bases. V was clipped by 6 bases and J by 0 bases, with 15 bases between them. This CDR3 has 16 residues. The germline CDR1 and CDR2 sequences are LNHDA and SQIVND (reference sequence). This CDR3 is CASSNSGTDSYNEQFF. The CDR3 coding sequence is TGTGCCAGTAGCAATAGCGGAACCGACTCCTACAATGAGCAGTTCTTC.

Only a few counts were recorded for this clonotype. The V call is TRBV27, the J call TRBJ1-4; a possible D gene is TRBD1 (5 bases). Germline CDR1 reads MNHEY; CDR2 reads SMNVEV (reference sequence). Trimming took 6 bases from V and 1 from J, leaving 9 bases between them. The CDR3 consists of 14 residues. In nucleotides, the CDR3 is TGTGCCAGCAGCCGGACAAGAACTAATGAAAAACTGTTTTTT. Its protein is CASSRTRTNEKLFF.

This clonotype was counted only a few times. The V call is TRBV7-9, the J call TRBJ2-1, with 11 bases matching TRBD2. From germline, CDR1 is SEHNR and CDR2 FQNEAQ (reference sequence). This CDR3 contains 16 residues. J gave up 7 bases and V 5 bases, and 10 bases lay outside the gene matches. The CDR3: CASSARLAGNKNEQFF. The CDR3 DNA reads as TGTGCCAGCAGCGCGAGACTAGCGGGAAATAAGAATGAGCAGTTCTTC.